A single sample gave rise to the 20 T cell receptor beta chains below, sequenced in a study of blood T cells in healthy people across ages. With a J-beta primer mix and a sample-barcoded 5' primer, a second PCR ran about 7 to 12 cycles. TCRdb fed the 5' RACE reads into MiXCR, producing one record per CDR3 protein. The top ten hold 11% of the sample, which has approximately 1.5 million distinct CDR3 sequences, around 35% seen once. The sequenced sample consisted of blood. The receptor set was obtained from a woman aged 25 to 39 in good health.

J is TRBJ1-1 and V is TRBV7-9, with D unclear. The CDR3 runs 12 residues. V gave up 5 bases and J gave up 4 bases, with 8 bases separating them. The germline V gene has CDR1 SEHNR and CDR2 FQNEAQ (reference sequence). This CDR3 is CASSRPSTEAFF. Written as DNA, the CDR3 is TGTGCCAGCAGCCGTCCGAGCACTGAAGCTTTCTTT.

A note on this clonotype: Germline is not matched at one junction end, which may reflect a read error. The V call is TRBV11-2, the J call TRBJ2-7; 7 positions match TRBD2. Judging by the DNA end, TRBJ2-5 fits better; the J call may be wrong. Germline V gene lookup returns CDR1 SGHAT and CDR2 FQNNGV. The CDR3 covers 17 residues. CDR3 nucleotide sequence: TGTACCAGCAGCTTAGGGTCGGGCAGGGAGGGGCAAGAGACCCAGTACTTC. This gives the protein CTSSLGSGREGQETQYF.

This chain links TRBV27 with TRBJ1-5, with TRBD1 identical over 7 bases. The trim removed 8 bases at V and 6 bases at J, leaving 4 bases unmatched. This CDR3 is 12 amino acids long. Per the germline V gene, CDR1 is MNHEY and CDR2 is SMNVEV (reference sequence). This CDR3 reads CASGQGGQPQHF. DNA for the CDR3: TGTGCCAGCGGGCAGGGGGGTCAGCCCCAGCATTTT.

V gene TRBV30 combines with J gene TRBJ2-3, with a possible D match to TRBD1 (5 bases). V gave up 1 base and J gave up 6 bases, with 8 bases separating them. The CDR3 is 12 residues long. Per the germline V gene, CDR1 is GTSNPN and CDR2 is SVGIG (reference sequence). In DNA, the CDR3 is TGTGCCTGGAGTGATAAGGGGGATACGCAGTATTTT. It encodes CAWSDKGDTQYF.

With regard to this clonotype: An end of the junction differs from the germline gene, which may be a read error. The chain joins TRBV28 to TRBJ2-7, with 9 bases matching TRBD2. Germline assignment: CDR1 MDHEN and CDR2 SYDVKM. The length of the CDR3 is 16 residues. The CDR3 region has the DNA TGTGCCAGCAGCCCCCTAGGGACTAGCCTCTCCTACAAGCAGTACTTC. It yields the protein CASSPLGTSLSYKQYF.

The V call is TRBV7-9, the J call TRBJ2-7, with 8 bases lining up with TRBD1. Germline loops: CDR1 SEHNR, CDR2 FQNEAQ (reference sequence). Trimming at V came to 5 bases and at J to 2 bases, leaving 11 bases not matched to a gene. The CDR3 sequence is 16 residues long. This chain's CDR3 is CASSATIGTGTYEQYF. For the CDR3, the DNA is TGTGCCAGCAGCGCAACGATAGGGACAGGTACCTACGAGCAGTACTTC.

This clonotype appeared a single time. V and J are TRBV9 and TRBJ2-3; D is possibly TRBD1 or TRBD2 (6 bases each). With 7 bases removed from V and 1 base from J, the gap between germline ends came to 16 bases. Germline assignment: CDR1 SGDLS and CDR2 YYNGEE. This CDR3 contains 15 residues. CDR3 coding DNA: TGTGCCAGCGGCCCAGTGAGGGGGGGCACAGATACGCAGTATTTT. Translating it yields CASGPVRGGTDTQYF. The whole variable domain, remainder taken from reference TRBV9 and TRBJ2-3, is DSGVTQTPKHLITATGQRVTLRCSPRSGDLSVYWYQQSLDQGLQFLIQYYNGEERAKGNILERFSAQQFPDLHSELNLSSLELGDSALYFCASGPVRGGTDTQYFGPGTRLTVL.

This clonotype was counted only a few times. This chain uses TRBV20-1 with TRBJ1-5; 8 bases line up with TRBD1. Germline CDR1 reads DFQATT; CDR2 reads SNEGSKA (reference sequence). V lost 4 bases to trimming and J lost 1 base; unmatched junction nucleotides: 3. The CDR3 extends over 14 amino acids. CDR3 in DNA: TGCAGTGCTATGGACAGGGCGAGCAATCAGCCCCAGCATTTT. Its translation: CSAMDRASNQPQHF.

The table lists this clonotype with a few counts. The rearrangement uses TRBV20-1 and TRBJ2-1; no clear D gene. Germline V gene lookup returns CDR1 DFQATT and CDR2 SNEGSKA (reference sequence). V was shortened by 4 bases and J by 4 bases, with 2 bases between the two germline ends. The length of the CDR3 is 10 residues. In nucleotides, the CDR3 is TGCAGTGCTATGTACAATGAGCAGTTCTTC. Its protein is CSAMYNEQFF.

This clonotype was seen a single time. The chain combines TRBV12-3 or TRBV12-4 with TRBJ1-5; D is perhaps TRBD1 (5 bases). Trimming took 5 bases from V and 3 from J, leaving 14 bases between them. The CDR3 contains 15 residues. CDR3 bases: TGTGCCAGCAGTGGAAGGGAAGGGGTCAATCAGCCCCAGCATTTT. It is translated as CASSGREGVNQPQHF.

The chain carries TRBV20-1 and TRBJ2-3; D might be TRBD1 or TRBD2, each matching 6 bases. V lost 0 bases, J lost 6 bases, and 19 bases lay in between. Looked up from germline, CDR1 is DFQATT and CDR2 is SNEGSKA (reference sequence). The CDR3 sequence is 16 residues long. CDR3 sequence (DNA): TGCAGTGCTAGAGATACGGGGGCGGCGTCATGGGATACGCAGTATTTT. Amino acids: CSARDTGAASWDTQYF.

This chain links TRBV15 with TRBJ2-7; 7 positions agree with TRBD1. The CDR3 runs 14 residues. CDR1 is LNHNV, CDR2 YYDKDF, per germline (reference sequence). Trimming at V came to 5 bases and at J to 6 bases, leaving 10 bases not matched to a gene. The CDR3 protein is CATSHTMTGSEQYF. As DNA, the CDR3 is TGTGCCACCAGCCATACCATGACAGGGAGCGAGCAGTACTTC.

As regards this clonotype: Mismatch with germline at one junction end may stem from a read error. Written as DNA, the CDR3 is TGTGCCTGCAGTGAACTAGCGCAGAACCAAGAGACCCAGTACTTC. The encoded protein is CACSELAQNQETQYF. V and J are TRBV6-1 and TRBJ2-5, with 7 bases that match TRBD2. The germline CDR1 and CDR2 sequences are MNHNS and SASEGT. This CDR3 contains 15 residues.

At least ten counts were recorded for this clonotype. The chain carries TRBV4-1 and TRBJ2-7, with 8 bases aligning to TRBD1. CDR1 MGHRA and CDR2 YSYEKL come from the germline V gene. The junction had 7 bases not matched to a gene; V was cut back by 5 bases and J by 4 bases. This CDR3 comprises 14 residues. CDR3 nucleotide sequence: TGCGCCAGCAGCTCACGACAGGGGCAATACGAGCAGTACTTC. This gives the protein CASSSRQGQYEQYF.

This clonotype was seen only a few times. The chain couples TRBV9 to TRBJ2-1; 16 nucleotides match TRBD2. CDR1 SGDLS and CDR2 YYNGEE come from the germline V gene. V lost 1 base and J lost 7; bases outside the gene matches: 5. This CDR3 region has 17 residues. The CDR3 coding sequence is TGTGCCAGCAGCGTAACGCCGGGACTAGCGGGAGGGAATGAGCAGTTCTTC. Translation: CASSVTPGLAGGNEQFF.

This clonotype turned up a few times. V gene TRBV7-8 combines with J gene TRBJ1-5, with TRBD1 as a possible D gene (6 bases). V was trimmed by 5 bases and J by 8 bases, leaving 10 bases between them. Germline V lookup: CDR1 SGHVS, CDR2 FQNEAQ. The CDR3 consists of 12 residues. CDR3 loop: CASSPQGEPQHF. CDR3 coding DNA: TGTGCCAGCAGCCCACAGGGCGAGCCCCAGCATTTT. The full variable domain, completed using reference TRBV7-8 and TRBJ1-5, is GAGVSQSPRYKVAKRGQDVALRCDPISGHVSLFWYQQALGQGPEFLTYFQNEAQLDKSGLPSDRFFAERPEGSVSTLKIQRTQQEDSAVYLCASSPQGEPQHFGDGTRLSIL.

The table lists this clonotype with many counts. The chain employs TRBV20-1 and TRBJ2-3; 8 nucleotides line up with TRBD1. V gave up 2 bases and J gave up 2 bases; unmatched junction bases: 9. Germline V gives CDR1 DFQATT, CDR2 SNEGSKA (reference sequence). This CDR3 region has 16 residues. Here the CDR3 DNA reads TGCAGTGCTAGACCAGGACAGGGCCGTGACACAGATACGCAGTATTTT. It yields the protein CSARPGQGRDTDTQYF.

In its sample, this clonotype was seen once. The chain carries TRBV6-1 and TRBJ1-5, with D uncertain. Trimming removed 4 bases from V and 2 bases from J, with 15 bases in between. The CDR3 sequence is 16 residues long. Germline CDR1 is MNHNS and CDR2 is SASEGT. The CDR3 is CASSARDPWGNQPQHF. The CDR3 coding sequence is TGTGCCAGCAGTGCCCGGGATCCCTGGGGCAATCAGCCCCAGCATTTT.

The chain recombines TRBV30 with TRBJ1-1; the D is unclear. This CDR3 has 16 residues. From germline, CDR1 is GTSNPN and CDR2 SVGIG (reference sequence). The V end lost 0 bases, the J end lost 1 base, and 15 bases lay between the germline ends. CDR3 residues: CAWSVLVEWPNTEAFF. The CDR3 DNA sequence: TGTGCCTGGAGTGTACTGGTGGAATGGCCGAACACTGAAGCTTTCTTT.

V is TRBV11-2 and J is TRBJ2-7; 7 positions agree with TRBD2. The CDR3 is made up of 13 amino acids. J was trimmed by 2 bases and V by 9 bases; bases with no gene match: 7. Germline assignment: CDR1 SGHAT and CDR2 FQNNGV. CDR3 residues: CARQLRGTYEQYF. The CDR3 DNA follows: TGTGCCAGGCAGTTGCGGGGGACCTACGAGCAGTACTTC.